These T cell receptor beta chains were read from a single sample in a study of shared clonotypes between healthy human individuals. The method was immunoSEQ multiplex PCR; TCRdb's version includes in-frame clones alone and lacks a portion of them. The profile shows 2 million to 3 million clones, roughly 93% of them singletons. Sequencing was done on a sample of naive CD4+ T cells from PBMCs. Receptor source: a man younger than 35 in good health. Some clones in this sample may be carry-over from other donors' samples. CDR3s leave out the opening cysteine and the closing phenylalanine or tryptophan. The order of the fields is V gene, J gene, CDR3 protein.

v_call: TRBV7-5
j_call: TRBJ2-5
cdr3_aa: ARSSLGAQETQY

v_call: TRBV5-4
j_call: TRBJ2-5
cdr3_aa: ASSLGGLAGAGETQY

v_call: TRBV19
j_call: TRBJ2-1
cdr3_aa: ASSLYLGLAREQF

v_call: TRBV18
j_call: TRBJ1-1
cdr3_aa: ASSPAGQGVTEAF

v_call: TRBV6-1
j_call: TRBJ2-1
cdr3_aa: ASSSRDGPYNEQF

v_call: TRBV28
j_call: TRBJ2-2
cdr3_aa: ASSWPGTGELF

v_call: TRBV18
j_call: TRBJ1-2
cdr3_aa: ASSPPSIGADGGYT

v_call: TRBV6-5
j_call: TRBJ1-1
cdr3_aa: ASSYLDRGTEAF

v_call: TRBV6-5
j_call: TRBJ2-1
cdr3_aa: ASSYSIYNEQF

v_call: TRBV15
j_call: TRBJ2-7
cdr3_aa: ATSSGTRGEQY

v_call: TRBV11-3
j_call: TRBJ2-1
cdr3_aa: ASSLRPSGSGYNEQF

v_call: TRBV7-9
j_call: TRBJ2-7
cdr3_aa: ASSLSQGVNEQY

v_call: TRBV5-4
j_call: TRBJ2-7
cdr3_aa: ASSTGQGISYEQY

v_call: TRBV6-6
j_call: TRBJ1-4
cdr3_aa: ASSVTGTNEKLF

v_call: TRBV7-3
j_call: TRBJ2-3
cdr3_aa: ASSLPSTDTQY

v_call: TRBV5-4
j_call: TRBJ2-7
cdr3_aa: ASSLATSGRGTSYEQY

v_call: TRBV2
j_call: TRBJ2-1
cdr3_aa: ASSELAGGSYNEQF

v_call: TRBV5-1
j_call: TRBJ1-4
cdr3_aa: ASSLEVVSATNEKLF

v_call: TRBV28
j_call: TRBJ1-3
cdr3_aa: ASSLESGREGSTIY

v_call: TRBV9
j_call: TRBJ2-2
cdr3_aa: ASSVGVPTAANTGELF

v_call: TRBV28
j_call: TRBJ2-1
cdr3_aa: ASSLRYRDGNEQF

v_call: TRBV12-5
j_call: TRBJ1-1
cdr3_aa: ASGLRDTEAF

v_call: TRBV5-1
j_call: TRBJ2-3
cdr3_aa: ASSLVARDTDTQY

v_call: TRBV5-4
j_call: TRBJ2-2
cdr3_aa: ASSLGGLAGNTGELF

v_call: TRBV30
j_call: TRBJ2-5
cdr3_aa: AWSVSSGRGETQY

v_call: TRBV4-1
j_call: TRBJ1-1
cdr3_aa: ASSQDPGQGYSMNTEAF

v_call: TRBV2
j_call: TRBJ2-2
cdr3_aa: ASSDQENTGELF

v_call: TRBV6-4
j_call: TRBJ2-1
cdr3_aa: ASSDVAGGGNEQF

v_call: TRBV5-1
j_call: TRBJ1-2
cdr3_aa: ASSSGQGSDGYT

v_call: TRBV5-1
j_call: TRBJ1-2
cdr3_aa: ASSLEGGEDYGYT

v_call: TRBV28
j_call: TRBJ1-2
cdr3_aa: ASSLTGQVLDYGYT

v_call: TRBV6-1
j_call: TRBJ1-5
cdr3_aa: ASSEAAQKNQPQH

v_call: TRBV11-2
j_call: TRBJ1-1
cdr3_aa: ASSRMDRPNTEAF

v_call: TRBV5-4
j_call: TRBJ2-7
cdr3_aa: ASSATGTTPGEQY

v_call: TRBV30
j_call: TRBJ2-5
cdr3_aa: AWARGALETQY

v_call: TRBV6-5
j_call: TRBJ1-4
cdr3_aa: ASSQGGNEKLF

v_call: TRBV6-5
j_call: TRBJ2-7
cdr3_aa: ASRAGATYEQY

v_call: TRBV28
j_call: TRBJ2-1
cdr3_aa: ASSFGQGDYNEQF

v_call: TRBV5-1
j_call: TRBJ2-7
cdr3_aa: ASSEGPSAYEQY

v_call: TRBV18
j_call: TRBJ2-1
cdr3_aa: ASSPLGGETYNEQF

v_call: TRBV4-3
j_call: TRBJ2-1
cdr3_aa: ASSQGPSYNEQF

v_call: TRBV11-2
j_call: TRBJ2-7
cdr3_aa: ASSQGRGQGGYEQY

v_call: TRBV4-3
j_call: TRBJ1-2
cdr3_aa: ASSQDKRVLGYT

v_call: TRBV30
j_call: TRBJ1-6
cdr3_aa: AWVRQGAGPLH

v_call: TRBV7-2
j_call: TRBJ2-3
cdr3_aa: ASSLSLGSTDTQY

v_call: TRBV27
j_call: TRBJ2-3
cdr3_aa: ASSPYRTSGKDTQY